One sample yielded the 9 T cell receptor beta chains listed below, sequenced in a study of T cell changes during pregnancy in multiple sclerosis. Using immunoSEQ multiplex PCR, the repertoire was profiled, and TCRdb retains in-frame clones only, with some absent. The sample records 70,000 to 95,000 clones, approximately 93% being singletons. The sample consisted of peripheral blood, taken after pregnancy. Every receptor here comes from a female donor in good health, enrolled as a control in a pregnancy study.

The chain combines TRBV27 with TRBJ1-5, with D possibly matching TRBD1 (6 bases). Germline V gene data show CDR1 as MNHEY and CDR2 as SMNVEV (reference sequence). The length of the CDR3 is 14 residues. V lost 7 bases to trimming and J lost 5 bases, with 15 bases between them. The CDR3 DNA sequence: TGTGCCAGCAACCCGACAGGCTTCCATCAGCCCCAGCATTTT. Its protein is CASNPTGFHQPQHF.

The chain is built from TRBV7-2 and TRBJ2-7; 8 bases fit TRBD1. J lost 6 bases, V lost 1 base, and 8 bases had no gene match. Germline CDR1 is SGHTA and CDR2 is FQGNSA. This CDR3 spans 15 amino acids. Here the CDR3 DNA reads TGTGCCAGCAGCTTAGGGCCAGGGGGCGCAAGCGAGCAGTACTTC. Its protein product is CASSLGPGGASEQYF.

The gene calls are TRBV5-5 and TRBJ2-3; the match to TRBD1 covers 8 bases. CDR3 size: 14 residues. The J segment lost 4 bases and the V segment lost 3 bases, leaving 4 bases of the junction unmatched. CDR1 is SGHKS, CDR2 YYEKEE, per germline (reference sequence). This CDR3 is CASSSGQAPDTQYF. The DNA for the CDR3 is TGTGCCAGCAGCTCGGGACAGGCGCCAGATACGCAGTATTTT.

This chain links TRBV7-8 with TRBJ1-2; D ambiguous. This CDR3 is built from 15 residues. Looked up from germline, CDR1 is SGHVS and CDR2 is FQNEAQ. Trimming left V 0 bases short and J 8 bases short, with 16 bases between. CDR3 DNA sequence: TGTGCCAGCAGCTTAGCGACATACTCCTATCGGGGCTACACCTTC. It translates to CASSLATYSYRGYTF. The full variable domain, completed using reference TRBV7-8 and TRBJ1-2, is GAGVSQSPRYKVAKRGQDVALRCDPISGHVSLFWYQQALGQGPEFLTYFQNEAQLDKSGLPSDRFFAERPEGSVSTLKIQRTQQEDSAVYLCASSLATYSYRGYTFGSGTRLTVV.

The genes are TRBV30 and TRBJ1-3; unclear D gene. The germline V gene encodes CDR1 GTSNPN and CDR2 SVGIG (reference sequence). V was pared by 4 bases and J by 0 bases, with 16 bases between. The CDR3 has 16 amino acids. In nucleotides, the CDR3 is TGTGCCTGGATTCCGGACGGACTCCCCTCTGGAAACACCATATATTTT. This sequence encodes CAWIPDGLPSGNTIYF. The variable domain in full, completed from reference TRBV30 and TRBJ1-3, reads SQTIHQWPATLVQPVGSPLSLECTVEGTSNPNLYWYRQAAGRGLQLLFYSVGIGQISSEVPQNLSASRPQDRQFILSSKKLLLSDSGFYLCAWIPDGLPSGNTIYFGEGSWLTVV.

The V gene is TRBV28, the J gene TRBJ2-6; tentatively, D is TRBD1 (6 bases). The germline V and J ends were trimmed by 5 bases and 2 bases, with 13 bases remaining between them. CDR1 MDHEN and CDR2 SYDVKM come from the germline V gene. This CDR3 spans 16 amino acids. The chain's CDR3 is CASSRNRVTGANVLTF. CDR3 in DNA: TGTGCCAGCAGTAGAAACAGGGTAACTGGGGCCAACGTCCTGACTTTC.

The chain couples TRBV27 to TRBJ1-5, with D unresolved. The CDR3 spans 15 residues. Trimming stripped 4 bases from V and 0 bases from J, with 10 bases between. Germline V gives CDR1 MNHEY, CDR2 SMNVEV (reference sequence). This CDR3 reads CASSSQLLSNQPQHF. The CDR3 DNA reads TGTGCCAGCAGTTCACAGTTACTTAGCAATCAGCCCCAGCATTTT.

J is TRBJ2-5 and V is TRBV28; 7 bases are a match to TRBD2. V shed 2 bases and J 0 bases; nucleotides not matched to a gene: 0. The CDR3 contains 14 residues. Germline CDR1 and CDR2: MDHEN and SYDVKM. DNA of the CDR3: TGTGCCAGCAGTTTAGCGGGAGACCAAGAGACCCAGTACTTC. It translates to CASSLAGDQETQYF.

The CDR3 region is CASSQGQGVNTEAFF. CDR3 nucleotides: TGTGCCAGCAGCCAAGGACAGGGGGTGAACACTGAAGCTTTCTTT. The J gene is TRBJ1-1, the V gene TRBV14; 9 bases fit TRBD1. The V segment lost 1 base and the J segment 0 bases; nucleotides outside the gene matches: 0. This CDR3 has 15 residues. The germline V gene encodes CDR1 SGHDN and CDR2 FVKESK. Together with reference TRBV14 and TRBJ1-1, the CDR3 gives the full variable domain: EAGVTQFPSHSVIEKGQTVTLRCDPISGHDNLYWYRRVMGKEIKFLLHFVKESKQDESGMPNNRFLAERTGGTYSTLKVQPAELEDSGVYFCASSQGQGVNTEAFFGQGTRLTVV.